The 21 T cell receptor beta chains in this list originate from one sample, sequenced in a study of shared clonotypes between healthy human individuals. Here immunoSEQ multiplex PCR was the method, and the copy in TCRdb shows in-frame clones only, minus some. The sample lists roughly 2.4 million clones; almost 96% were seen once. Source material: naive CD4+ T cells sorted from blood. Subset noted: CD45RA+ positively selected. Source of these receptors: a man younger than 35 in good health.

The chain recombines TRBV11-2 with TRBJ1-2, with 9 positions matching TRBD1. Germline V gives CDR1 SGHAT, CDR2 FQNNGV. This CDR3 has 15 residues. With 5 bases clipped from V and 4 bases from J, the junction kept 8 bases outside the gene matches. DNA for the CDR3: TGTGCCAGCAGCCCTGGGACAGGGCTTAGCTATGGCTACACCTTC. Protein: CASSPGTGLSYGYTF.

This chain connects TRBV7-9 to TRBJ1-4, with D possibly matching TRBD1 (5 bases). V lost 11 bases and J lost 0, with 10 bases in between. The CDR3 contains 13 residues. The germline V gene encodes CDR1 SEHNR and CDR2 FQNEAQ (reference sequence). CDR3 DNA sequence: TGTGCCGGTGGGACTTCAACTAATGAAAAACTGTTTTTT. Amino acids: CAGGTSTNEKLFF.

The chain recombines TRBV2 with TRBJ1-5; D ambiguous. Trimming stripped 6 bases from V and 4 bases from J, with 10 bases between. In germline, CDR1 is SNHLY, CDR2 FYNNEI. The length of the CDR3 is 13 residues. CDR3 protein: CASRAQPNQPQHF. The CDR3 nucleotides read TGTGCCAGCAGGGCCCAACCGAATCAGCCCCAGCATTTT.

About this clone: Other DNA sequences within the sample encode an identical CDR3. The chain links TRBV30 to TRBJ1-5; 7 nucleotides match TRBD1. The J segment lost 5 bases and the V segment lost 2 bases, leaving 3 bases of the junction unmatched. CDR3 size: 13 residues. Looked up from germline, CDR1 is GTSNPN and CDR2 is SVGIG (reference sequence). The CDR3 protein is CAWSSGQDQPQHF. The CDR3 coding sequence is TGTGCCTGGAGTAGCGGACAGGATCAGCCCCAGCATTTT.

The J gene is TRBJ2-1, the V gene TRBV10-3; 10 nucleotides align to TRBD1. CDR1 ENHRY and CDR2 SYGVKD come from the germline V gene. This CDR3 region has 17 residues. The V segment lost 2 bases and the J segment 2 bases; nucleotides outside the gene matches: 6. Written as DNA, the CDR3 is TGTGCCATCAGTGAGCTAGGGGGACAGGGGACCTACAATGAGCAGTTCTTC. Translating gives CAISELGGQGTYNEQFF.

This chain connects TRBV28 to TRBJ1-5; 7 bases map to TRBD1. Trimming cost V 5 bases and J 7 bases; bases outside gene matches: 8. The germline V gene has CDR1 MDHEN and CDR2 SYDVKM. CDR3 length equals 14 residues. The CDR3 nucleotides read TGTGCCAGCAGTCCCTGGACAGGCCAACAGCCCCAGCATTTT. It codes for CASSPWTGQQPQHF.

The rearrangement uses TRBV29-1 and TRBJ2-1; D not resolved. Germline CDR1 and CDR2: SQVTM and ANQGSEA. CDR3 size: 14 residues. V lost 3 bases to trimming and J lost 5 bases, with 14 bases between them. CDR3 amino acids: CSVDGQLSDNEQFF. The CDR3 nucleotides are TGCAGCGTTGACGGCCAGCTATCCGACAATGAGCAGTTCTTC.

The gene calls are TRBV6-5 and TRBJ1-1; D is ambiguous. The germline CDR1 and CDR2 sequences are MNHEY and SVGAGI. Trimming left V 1 base short and J 4 bases short, with 10 bases between. The CDR3 is made up of 14 amino acids. CDR3 sequence reads: CASSYYLTGTEAFF. In nucleotides, the CDR3 is TGTGCCAGCAGTTACTACCTCACGGGCACTGAAGCTTTCTTT.

J is TRBJ2-3 and V is TRBV6-6; TRBD1 might be the D (6 bases). The CDR3 is 15 amino acids. Trimming took 6 bases from V and 2 from J, leaving 15 bases between them. Looked up from germline, CDR1 is MNHNY and CDR2 is SVGAGI (reference sequence). CDR3: CASSYHRELTDTQYF. The CDR3 DNA follows: TGTGCCAGCAGCTATCACAGGGAACTCACAGATACGCAGTATTTT.

V usage is TRBV5-6 and J usage is TRBJ2-3; 14 bases fit TRBD2. CDR1 is SGHDT, CDR2 YYEEEE, per germline. The CDR3 runs to 17 residues. With V trimmed by 3 bases and J by 4 bases, 7 bases remained unmatched. CDR3 region: CASSWGTSGSSADTQYF. The DNA of the CDR3 is TGTGCCAGCAGCTGGGGGACTAGCGGGAGTTCTGCAGATACGCAGTATTTT.

The rearrangement links TRBV5-4 to TRBJ2-2; D assignment may be TRBD1 or TRBD2 (5 bases each). The CDR3 is made up of 15 amino acids. V was trimmed by 6 bases and J by 1 base, leaving 13 bases between them. Germline CDR1 reads SGHNT; CDR2 reads YYREEE (reference sequence). This CDR3 reads CASNRDHQNTGELFF. The CDR3 nucleotides are TGTGCCAGCAACCGGGACCACCAGAACACCGGGGAGCTGTTTTTT.

This clone was observed once. The chain carries TRBV4-3 and TRBJ2-3; a possible D gene is TRBD2 (6 bases). Germline V lookup: CDR1 LGHNA, CDR2 YSLEER. V lost 4 bases, J lost 1 base, and 12 bases lay in between. There are 15 residues in the CDR3. The CDR3 DNA sequence: TGCGCCAGCAGCCTCTTAGCGGCCGGCACAGATACGCAGTATTTT. It specifies CASSLLAAGTDTQYF.

This rearrangement joins TRBV29-1 to TRBJ1-2; 7 bases map to TRBD1. The CDR3 is 11 residues long. V was pared by 2 bases and J by 6 bases, with 0 bases of the junction left unmatched. The germline gives CDR1 SQVTM, CDR2 ANQGSEA. CDR3 sequence: CSVEQGDGYTF. CDR3 nucleotides: TGCAGCGTTGAACAGGGGGATGGCTACACCTTC.

This chain uses TRBV5-4 with TRBJ1-1, with D uncertain. The V gene's germline CDR1 is SGHNT and CDR2 YYREEE (reference sequence). V lost 4 bases and J lost 1, with 14 bases in between. The CDR3 extends over 15 amino acids. The chain's CDR3 is CASSQLSQTNTEAFF. In DNA form, the CDR3 reads TGTGCCAGCAGCCAACTCTCTCAGACGAACACTGAAGCTTTCTTT.

The chain joins TRBV10-3 to TRBJ2-1; D remains ambiguous. The CDR3 extends over 15 amino acids. V shed 6 bases and J shed 0 bases, with 12 bases lying between them. Per the germline V gene, CDR1 is ENHRY and CDR2 is SYGVKD. The CDR3: CAIRADLSSYNEQFF. CDR3 DNA: TGTGCCATCAGGGCCGACTTGAGCTCCTACAATGAGCAGTTCTTC.

J is TRBJ2-3 and V is TRBV7-2; the D is unclear. Germline lookup yields CDR1 SGHTA and CDR2 FQGNSA. CDR3 length: 16 amino acids. V lost 5 bases, J lost 0 bases, and 15 bases lay in between. The CDR3 bases are TGTGCCAGCAGCCCTCATGGAAGTAGAAGCACAGATACGCAGTATTTT. Protein sequence: CASSPHGSRSTDTQYF.

The chain recombines TRBV15 with TRBJ2-3; 10 bases line up with TRBD2. CDR3 size: 16 residues. Germline lookup yields CDR1 LNHNV and CDR2 YYDKDF (reference sequence). Unmatched junction bases numbered 8, after V lost 0 bases and J lost 8 bases. The CDR3 nucleotides are TGTGCCACCAGCAGAGATGAGAGAGCTAGCGGGAGTACGCAGTATTTT. It is translated as CATSRDERASGSTQYF.

This sequence joins TRBV30 and TRBJ1-1; the match to TRBD1 covers 9 bases. This CDR3 has 17 residues. V was clipped by 1 base and J by 1 base; unmatched bases: 10. Looked up from germline, CDR1 is GTSNPN and CDR2 is SVGIG (reference sequence). CDR3 DNA: TGTGCCTGGAGTGCCCGAACAGGGGGCCGCCAGAACACTGAAGCTTTCTTT. The encoded protein is CAWSARTGGRQNTEAFF.

V and J are TRBV2 and TRBJ2-5, with TRBD1 matching 7 bases. Germline values: CDR1 SNHLY, CDR2 FYNNEI. Losses at the gene ends were 5 bases for V and 2 bases for J; bases not matched to a gene: 8. This CDR3 has 15 residues. The CDR3 region has the DNA TGTGCCAGCAGTCGCCAACCGGGACAGCAAGAGACCCAGTACTTC. This encodes CASSRQPGQQETQYF.

The V and J genes are TRBV5-6 and TRBJ1-6; D is unclear. There are 15 residues in the CDR3. From germline, CDR1 is SGHDT and CDR2 YYEEEE. V shed 2 bases and J shed 0 bases, with 6 bases lying between them. The CDR3 is CASSFDGSYNSPLHF. The CDR3 DNA reads as TGTGCCAGCAGCTTTGACGGCTCCTATAATTCACCCCTCCACTTT.

As to this clone: The same CDR3 also results from other DNA sequences found in this sample. The chain has TRBV2 and TRBJ1-5; D ambiguous. CDR3 length: 15 residues. Germline CDR1 and CDR2: SNHLY and FYNNEI. The ends were cut back, 0 bases at V and 4 bases at J, with 10 bases in the middle. In nucleotides, the CDR3 is TGTGCCAGCAGTGAAGCCACGGTGGGTAATCAGCCCCAGCATTTT. Protein sequence: CASSEATVGNQPQHF.